This T cell receptor (beta chain) is from a study of shared clonotypes between healthy human individuals. V was clipped by 5 bases and J by 3 bases, with 11 bases between them. The CDR3 contains 14 residues. Germline V CDR1 and CDR2: LNHNV, YYDKDF (reference sequence). Repertoires were generated with immunoSEQ multiplex PCR, while TCRdb's copy carries only in-frame clones and drops some. The sample lists over a million clones, around 97% occurring once. This clonotype was obtained from a young man in good health. Specimen: naive CD4+ T cells sorted from blood. Subset indicated: CD45RA+ positively selected. The chain combines TRBV15 with TRBJ1-5; TRBD1 might be the D (6 bases). The CDR3 loop reads CATSPRTVNQPQHF. CDR3 nucleotides: TGTGCCACCAGCCCTCGGACAGTCAATCAGCCCCAGCATTTT.